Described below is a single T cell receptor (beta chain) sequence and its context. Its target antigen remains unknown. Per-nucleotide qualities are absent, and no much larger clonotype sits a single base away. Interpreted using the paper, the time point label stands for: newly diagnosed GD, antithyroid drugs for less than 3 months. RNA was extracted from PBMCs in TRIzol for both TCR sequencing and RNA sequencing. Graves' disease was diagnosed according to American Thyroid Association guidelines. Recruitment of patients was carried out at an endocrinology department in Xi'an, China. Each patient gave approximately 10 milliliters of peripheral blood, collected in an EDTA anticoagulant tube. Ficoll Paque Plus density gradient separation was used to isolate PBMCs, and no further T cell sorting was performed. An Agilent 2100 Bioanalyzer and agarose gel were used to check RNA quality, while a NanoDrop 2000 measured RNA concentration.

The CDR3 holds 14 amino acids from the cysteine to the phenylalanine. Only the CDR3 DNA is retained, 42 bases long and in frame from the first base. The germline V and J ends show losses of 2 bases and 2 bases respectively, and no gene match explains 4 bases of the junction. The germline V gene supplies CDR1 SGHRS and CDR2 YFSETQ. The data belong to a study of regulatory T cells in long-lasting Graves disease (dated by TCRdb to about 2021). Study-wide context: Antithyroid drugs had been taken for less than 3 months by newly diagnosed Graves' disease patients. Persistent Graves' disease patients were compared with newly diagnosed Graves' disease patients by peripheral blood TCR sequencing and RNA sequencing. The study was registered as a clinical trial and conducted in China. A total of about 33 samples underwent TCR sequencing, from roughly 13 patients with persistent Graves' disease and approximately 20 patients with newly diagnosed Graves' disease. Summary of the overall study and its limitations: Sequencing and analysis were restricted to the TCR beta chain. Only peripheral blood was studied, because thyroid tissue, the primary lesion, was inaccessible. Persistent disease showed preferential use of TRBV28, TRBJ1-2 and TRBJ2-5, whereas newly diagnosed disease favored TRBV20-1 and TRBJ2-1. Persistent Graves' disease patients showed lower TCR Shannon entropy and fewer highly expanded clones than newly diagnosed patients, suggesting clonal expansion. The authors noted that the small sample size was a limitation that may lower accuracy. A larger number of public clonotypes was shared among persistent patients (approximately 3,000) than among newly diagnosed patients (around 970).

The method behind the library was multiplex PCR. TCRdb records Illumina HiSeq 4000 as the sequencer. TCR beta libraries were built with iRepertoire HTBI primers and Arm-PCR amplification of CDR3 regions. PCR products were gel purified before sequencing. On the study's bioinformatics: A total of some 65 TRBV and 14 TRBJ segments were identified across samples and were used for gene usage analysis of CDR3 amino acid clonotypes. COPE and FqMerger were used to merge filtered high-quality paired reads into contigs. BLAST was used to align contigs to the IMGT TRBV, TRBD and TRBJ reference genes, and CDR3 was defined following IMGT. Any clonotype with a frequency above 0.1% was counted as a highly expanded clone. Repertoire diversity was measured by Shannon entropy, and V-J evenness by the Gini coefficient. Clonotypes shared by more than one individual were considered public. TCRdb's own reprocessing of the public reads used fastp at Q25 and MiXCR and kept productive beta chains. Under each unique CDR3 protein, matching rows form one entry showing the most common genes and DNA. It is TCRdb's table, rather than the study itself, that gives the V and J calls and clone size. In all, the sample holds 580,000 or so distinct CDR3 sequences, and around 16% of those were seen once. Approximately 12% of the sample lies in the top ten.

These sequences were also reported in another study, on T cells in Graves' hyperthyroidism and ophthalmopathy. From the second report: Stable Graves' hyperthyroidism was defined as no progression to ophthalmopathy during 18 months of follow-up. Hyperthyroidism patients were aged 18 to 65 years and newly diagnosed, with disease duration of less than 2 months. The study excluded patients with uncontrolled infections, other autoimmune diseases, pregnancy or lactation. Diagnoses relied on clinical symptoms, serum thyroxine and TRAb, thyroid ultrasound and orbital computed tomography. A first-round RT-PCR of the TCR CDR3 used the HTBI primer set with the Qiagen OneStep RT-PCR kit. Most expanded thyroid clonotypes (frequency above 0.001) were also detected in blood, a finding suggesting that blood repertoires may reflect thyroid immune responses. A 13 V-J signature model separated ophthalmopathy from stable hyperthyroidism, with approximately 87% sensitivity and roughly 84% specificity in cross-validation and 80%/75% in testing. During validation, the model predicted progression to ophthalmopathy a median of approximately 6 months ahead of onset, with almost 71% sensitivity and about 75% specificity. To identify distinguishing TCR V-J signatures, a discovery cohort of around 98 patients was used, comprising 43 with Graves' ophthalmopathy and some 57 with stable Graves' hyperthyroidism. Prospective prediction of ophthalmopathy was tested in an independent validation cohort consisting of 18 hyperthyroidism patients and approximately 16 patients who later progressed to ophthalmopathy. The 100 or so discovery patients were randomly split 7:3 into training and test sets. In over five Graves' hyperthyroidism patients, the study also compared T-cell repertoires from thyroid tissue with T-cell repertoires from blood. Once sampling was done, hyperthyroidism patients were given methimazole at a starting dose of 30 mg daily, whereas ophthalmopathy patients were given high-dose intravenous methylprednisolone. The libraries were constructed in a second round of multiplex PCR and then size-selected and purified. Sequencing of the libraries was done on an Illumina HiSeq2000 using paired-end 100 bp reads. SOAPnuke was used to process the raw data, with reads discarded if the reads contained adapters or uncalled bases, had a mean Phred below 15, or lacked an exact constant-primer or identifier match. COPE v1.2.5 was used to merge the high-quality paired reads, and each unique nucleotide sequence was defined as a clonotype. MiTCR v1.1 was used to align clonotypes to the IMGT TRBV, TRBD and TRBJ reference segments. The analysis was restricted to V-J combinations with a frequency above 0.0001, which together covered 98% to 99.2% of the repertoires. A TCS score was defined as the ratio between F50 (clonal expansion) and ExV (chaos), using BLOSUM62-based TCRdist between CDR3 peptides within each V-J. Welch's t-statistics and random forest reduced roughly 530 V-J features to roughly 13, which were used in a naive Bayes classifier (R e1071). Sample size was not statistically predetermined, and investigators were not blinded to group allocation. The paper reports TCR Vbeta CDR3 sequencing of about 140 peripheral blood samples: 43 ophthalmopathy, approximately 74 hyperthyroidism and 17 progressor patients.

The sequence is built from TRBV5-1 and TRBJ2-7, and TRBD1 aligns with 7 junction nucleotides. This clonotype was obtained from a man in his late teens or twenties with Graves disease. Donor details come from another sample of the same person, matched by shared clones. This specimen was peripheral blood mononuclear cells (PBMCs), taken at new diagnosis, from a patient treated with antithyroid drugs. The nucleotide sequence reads TGCGCCAGCAGCTTCCGGGACAGTGCCTACGAGCAGTACTTC. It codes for CASSFRDSAYEQYF.